Below, 29 T cell receptor beta chains from the same sample are listed, as sequenced in a study of shared clonotypes between healthy human individuals (dated by TCRdb to the early 2020s). The library was prepared using the immunoSEQ multiplex PCR assay. Imported from immuneACCESS, the table was reduced by TCRdb to in-frame sequences with V and J called. These copies leave out some clones; in studies compared against another copy, an unresolved V gene accounts for under half, and the cause of the remainder is not known. This sample lists about 2.4 million clones; roughly 92% were detected once. Clones ranked in the top ten supply around 0.14% of the sample. The sequencing input was naive CD4+ T cells sorted from blood. The cell subset or site label here, explained by the study, means: CD45RA+ positively selected. All receptors derive from a man aged 18 to 29 in good health.

V gene TRBV30 combines with J gene TRBJ1-1, with a possible D match to TRBD1 (5 bases). CDR3 length: 14 amino acids. Germline V gene sequence: CDR1 GTSNPN, CDR2 SVGIG (reference sequence). V lost 0 bases and J lost 0, with 8 bases in between. The CDR3, as DNA: TGTGCCTGGAGTGTAGACAGTATGAACACTGAAGCTTTCTTT. Residues: CAWSVDSMNTEAFF.

To note about this clone: The same CDR3 is also encoded by other DNA sequences in this sample. This chain uses TRBV7-2 with TRBJ2-7, with D perhaps TRBD1 (5 bases). V shed 5 bases and J shed 6 bases, with 11 bases lying between them. The CDR3 consists of 12 residues. Germline loops: CDR1 SGHTA, CDR2 FQGNSA. CDR3 sequence reads: CASSPGRGEQYF. The CDR3 bases are TGTGCCAGCAGCCCCGGTAGGGGCGAGCAGTACTTC.

CDR3 loop: CAWSTVIGNTIYF. The CDR3 bases are TGTGCCTGGTCGACAGTTATAGGAAACACCATATATTTT. V and J are TRBV30 and TRBJ1-3, with D possibly being TRBD1 (5 bases). V lost 5 bases and J 4 bases, leaving 12 bases between the germline ends. This CDR3 has 13 residues. Germline V gene data show CDR1 as GTSNPN and CDR2 as SVGIG (reference sequence).

The rearrangement uses TRBV9 and TRBJ1-2; perhaps TRBD1 as D (5 bases). Germline CDR1 and CDR2: SGDLS and YYNGEE. The CDR3 runs 15 residues. V gave up 0 bases and J gave up 0 bases, with 9 bases separating them. DNA of the CDR3: TGTGCCAGCAGCGTAGGGTCACAGGCTAACTATGGCTACACCTTC. Encoded protein: CASSVGSQANYGYTF.

V and J are TRBV5-6 and TRBJ2-2; D gene unclear. Per the germline V gene, CDR1 is SGHDT and CDR2 is YYEEEE. The V gene lost 3 bases and the J gene lost 3 bases, with 9 bases spanning the gap. There are 14 residues in the CDR3. Here the CDR3 reads CASSSDPHTGELFF. The DNA of the CDR3 is TGTGCCAGCAGCTCGGACCCTCACACCGGGGAGCTGTTTTTT.

The rearrangement uses TRBV29-1 and TRBJ1-1, with D possibly TRBD1 on 6 matching bases. This CDR3 comprises 12 residues. Germline V lookup: CDR1 SQVTM, CDR2 ANQGSEA. V lost 3 bases to trimming and J lost 7 bases, with 12 bases between them. In DNA form, the CDR3 reads TGCAGCGTTGAGCAGTCCAGGGGTGAAGCTTTCTTT. Its protein is CSVEQSRGEAFF.

As for this clone: Additional DNA sequences in this sample encode the identical CDR3. CDR3 nucleotide sequence: TGCGCCAGCAGCTCCGGGACACTGAACACCGGGGAGCTGTTTTTT. This encodes CASSSGTLNTGELFF. The J gene is TRBJ2-2, the V gene TRBV5-1, with a weak D call TRBD1 (6 bases). This CDR3 region has 15 residues. The V gene's germline CDR1 is SGHRS and CDR2 YFSETQ. V shed 3 bases and J shed 1 base, with 10 bases lying between them.

The chain joins TRBV27 to TRBJ2-1; D perhaps matches TRBD1 (5 bases). The CDR3 totals 14 residues. Germline-derived CDR1 and CDR2 are MNHEY and SMNVEV (reference sequence). Trimming left V 5 bases short and J 3 bases short, with 11 bases between. CDR3 in amino acids: CASSRKTVYNEQFF. CDR3 bases: TGTGCCAGCAGTAGAAAGACAGTCTACAATGAGCAGTTCTTC.

This clone was seen once. V is TRBV6-1 and J is TRBJ2-1; D tentatively reads TRBD1 or TRBD2 (5 bases each). Trimming shortened V by 2 bases and J by 0 bases, and 11 bases separated the two germline ends. This CDR3 is 16 amino acids long. In germline, CDR1 is MNHNS, CDR2 SASEGT. In DNA form, the CDR3 reads TGTGCCAGCAGTGAAAGAGGGGAACCCTCCTACAATGAGCAGTTCTTC. As protein: CASSERGEPSYNEQFF.

This chain uses TRBV25-1 with TRBJ1-6, with unresolved D. Germline CDR1 MGHDK, CDR2 SYGVNS. V lost 10 bases and J lost 6, with 19 bases in between. There are 15 residues in the CDR3. The CDR3 bases are TGTGCCACCCAGGCGCGGGTTGCCCTTAATTCACCCCTCCACTTT. Translation: CATQARVALNSPLHF.

This chain joins TRBV5-1 and TRBJ2-7; D is perhaps TRBD1 (5 bases). Germline V gene lookup returns CDR1 SGHRS and CDR2 YFSETQ. CDR3 size: 16 residues. The V end was cut by 7 bases, the J end by 1 base, with 21 bases between. CDR3 DNA sequence: TGCGCCAGCCGACCTTCGGCAGGGTCAGATTCCTACGAGCAGTACTTC. Protein product: CASRPSAGSDSYEQYF.

This clone was counted once. This rearrangement joins TRBV5-6 to TRBJ2-5; possibly TRBD1 or TRBD2 for D (5 bases each). Between the trimmed V and J ends, which lost 2 bases and 4 bases, there was a span of 18 bases. CDR3 length: 16 amino acids. The germline gives CDR1 SGHDT, CDR2 YYEEEE. Written as DNA, the CDR3 is TGTGCCAGCAGCTTCCGAGTACAGGTCGGACTAGAGACCCAGTACTTC. It specifies CASSFRVQVGLETQYF.

The chain is built from TRBV29-1 and TRBJ2-1; TRBD2 agrees at 9 bases. The CDR3 is made up of 16 amino acids. Germline CDR1 SQVTM, CDR2 ANQGSEA. With 6 bases clipped from V and 0 bases from J, the junction kept 9 bases outside the gene matches. In DNA form, the CDR3 reads TGCAGCGTGGGGTCTAGCGGGACGAGCTCCTACAATGAGCAGTTCTTC. Its translation: CSVGSSGTSSYNEQFF.

The V gene is TRBV4-2, the J gene TRBJ1-1, with 7 bases that match TRBD1. The germline V gene has CDR1 LGHNA and CDR2 YNFKEQ. The CDR3 sequence is 15 residues long. After removal of 0 bases from V and 6 bases from J, the junction contained 7 bases not matched to a gene. For the CDR3, the DNA is TGTGCCAGCAGCCAAGACGAGGGGGCAACTGCTGAAGCTTTCTTT. This codes for CASSQDEGATAEAFF.

J is TRBJ1-1 and V is TRBV6-5, with D unclear. There are 15 residues in the CDR3. V lost 6 bases and J lost 2, with 16 bases in between. CDR1 and CDR2 (germline): MNHEY, SVGAGI. Here the CDR3 reads CASSYQGRKNTEAFF. The CDR3 nucleotides are TGTGCCAGCAGCTACCAAGGGCGGAAAAACACTGAAGCTTTCTTT.

The chain employs TRBV5-5 and TRBJ2-7; perhaps TRBD1 as D (6 bases). The CDR3 spans 16 residues. Trimming took off 4 bases at V and 1 base at J, with 18 bases between the two ends. CDR1 and CDR2 from the germline V gene are SGHKS and YYEKEE (reference sequence). In DNA, the CDR3 is TGTGCCAGCAGCCGAACTACAGGGCAGAGATCCTACGAGCAGTACTTC. Translated, it gives CASSRTTGQRSYEQYF. The whole variable domain, remainder taken from reference TRBV5-5 and TRBJ2-7, is DAGVTQSPTHLIKTRGQQVTLRCSPISGHKSVSWYQQVLGQGPQFIFQYYEKEERGRGNFPDRFSARQFPNYSSELNVNALLLGDSALYLCASSRTTGQRSYEQYFGPGTRLTVT.

The genes are TRBV18 and TRBJ1-1, with 9 bases aligning to TRBD1. V dropped 0 bases and J dropped 5; count of bases not matched to a gene: 4. The CDR3 length is 15 residues. Germline loops: CDR1 KGHSH, CDR2 LQKENI. The CDR3 is CASSPPGQGTTEAFF. In DNA form, the CDR3 reads TGTGCCAGCTCACCACCGGGACAGGGCACAACTGAAGCTTTCTTT. The full variable domain, with the rest looked up from reference TRBV18 and TRBJ1-1, is NAGVMQNPRHLVRRRGQEARLRCSPMKGHSHVYWYRQLPEEGLKFMVYLQKENIIDESGMPKERFSAEFPKEGPSILRIQQVVRGDSAAYFCASSPPGQGTTEAFFGQGTRLTVV.

J is TRBJ2-3 and V is TRBV30; perhaps TRBD2 as D (6 bases). The V end lost 5 bases, the J end lost 4 bases, and 10 bases lay between the germline ends. Germline CDR1 GTSNPN, CDR2 SVGIG (reference sequence). The CDR3 contains 12 residues. The CDR3 DNA is TGTGCCTGGGGCAGGGAGGCAGATACGCAGTATTTT. As protein: CAWGREADTQYF.

The chain uses TRBV5-4 and TRBJ2-7; maybe TRBD1 (5 bases). Trimming shortened V by 4 bases and J by 2 bases, and 13 bases separated the two germline ends. CDR3 length: 14 residues. Germline assignment: CDR1 SGHNT and CDR2 YYREEE (reference sequence). The chain's CDR3 is CASSIDQGTYEQYF. Written as DNA, the CDR3 is TGTGCCAGCAGCATTGATCAGGGAACCTACGAGCAGTACTTC.

On this clone itself: This CDR3 is also generated by other DNA sequences in the sample. V is TRBV18 and J is TRBJ1-2, with D unclear. Trimming took 3 bases from V and 3 from J, leaving 11 bases between them. The germline CDR1 and CDR2 sequences are KGHSH and LQKENI. The CDR3 runs 14 residues. The CDR3 region has the DNA TGTGCCAGCTCACCTGGTGGCGGAGACTATGGCTACACCTTC. The encoded protein is CASSPGGGDYGYTF.

This chain uses TRBV4-1 with TRBJ1-3; D is perhaps TRBD1 (6 bases). Germline values: CDR1 MGHRA, CDR2 YSYEKL. The V gene lost 0 bases and the J gene lost 0 bases, with 12 bases spanning the gap. There are 17 residues in the CDR3. The CDR3 protein is CASSQETGGHSGNTIYF. Written as DNA, the CDR3 is TGCGCCAGCAGCCAAGAGACAGGTGGCCACTCTGGAAACACCATATATTTT.

The chain uses TRBV9 and TRBJ2-1; 11 bases agree with TRBD2. CDR3 size: 15 residues. Germline-derived CDR1 and CDR2 are SGDLS and YYNGEE. With V trimmed by 4 bases and J by 7 bases, 7 bases remained unmatched. The CDR3 loop reads CASSLTSGRVNEQFF. The CDR3 DNA is TGTGCCAGCAGCCTTACTAGCGGGAGAGTGAATGAGCAGTTCTTC.

On this clone itself: Mismatch with germline at one junction end may stem from a read error. The sample carries other DNA sequences with the same CDR3. This chain links TRBV5-1 with TRBJ1-3, with D uncertain. The germline V gene has CDR1 SGHRS and CDR2 YFSETQ. The length of the CDR3 is 15 residues. For the CDR3, the DNA is TGCGCCAGCAGTTTGGCGGGAAGCTCTGGAAACACCATATATTTT. This encodes CASSLAGSSGNTIYF.

The rearrangement links TRBV6-5 to TRBJ2-2, with D possibly being TRBD2 (5 bases). CDR1 is MNHEY and CDR2 is SVGAGI in the germline V gene. V lost 0 bases, J lost 6 bases, and 14 bases lay in between. The CDR3 is 16 amino acids. The CDR3 DNA sequence: TGTGCCAGCAGTTACTCGAGGGAAAGGGTCCCCGGGGAGCTGTTTTTT. Translated, it gives CASSYSRERVPGELFF.

This chain connects TRBV28 to TRBJ1-5, with D uncertain. Germline V gives CDR1 MDHEN, CDR2 SYDVKM. The germline V and J ends were trimmed by 3 bases and 6 bases, with 12 bases remaining between them. The CDR3 spans 14 residues. In DNA, the CDR3 is TGTGCCAGCAGTTTGGTTGGAGGCTTTCAGCCCCAGCATTTT. Encoded protein: CASSLVGGFQPQHF.

This chain joins TRBV11-2 and TRBJ2-1; D may be TRBD1 (6 bases). V lost 3 bases and J lost 5, with 11 bases in between. Germline CDR1 and CDR2: SGHAT and FQNNGV. CDR3 length: 14 residues. CDR3 in amino acids: CASSLGAPNNEQFF. CDR3 bases: TGTGCCAGCAGCTTGGGGGCCCCAAACAATGAGCAGTTCTTC. Based on the CDR3 plus reference TRBV11-2 and TRBJ2-1, the full variable domain is EAGVAQSPRYKIIEKRQSVAFWCNPISGHATLYWYQQILGQGPKLLIQFQNNGVVDDSQLPKDRFSAERLKGVDSTLKIQPAKLEDSAVYLCASSLGAPNNEQFFGPGTRLTVL.

The chain uses TRBV5-4 and TRBJ2-7; D not certain. Germline CDR1 reads SGHNT; CDR2 reads YYREEE (reference sequence). CDR3 length equals 12 residues. Deletions cut 1 base from V and 9 bases from J, with 11 bases between. CDR3: CASSLSEMRQYF. The CDR3 DNA reads TGTGCCAGCAGCTTGTCCGAAATGCGGCAGTACTTC.

As DNA, the CDR3 is TGTGCCAGCAGCGCGGAGTACCTTTGGAGCTCACCCCTCCACTTT. It codes for CASSAEYLWSSPLHF. V and J are TRBV7-2 and TRBJ1-6; D not resolved. CDR3 length: 15 residues. The V end lost 5 bases, the J end lost 10 bases, and 18 bases lay between the germline ends. Germline V gene sequence: CDR1 SGHTA, CDR2 FQGNSA.

This chain joins TRBV5-4 and TRBJ2-3; TRBD1 matches 8 bases. Germline loops: CDR1 SGHNT, CDR2 YYREEE (reference sequence). V lost 4 bases and J lost 3; bases outside the gene matches: 4. The length of the CDR3 is 14 residues. Here the CDR3 DNA reads TGTGCCAGCAGCCCGACAGGGGTGACAGATACGCAGTATTTT. This codes for CASSPTGVTDTQYF.